The following is a TCR beta chain sequence with its context. Each sample had eight separate cDNA synthesis reactions. After re-calling the 5' RACE reads, TCRdb lists one entry per CDR3 protein, DNA absent. Its listing shows about 210,000 distinct CDR3 sequences. These data are taken from a study of monozygotic twins with inflammatory bowel disease. CDR1 is DFQATT and CDR2 is SNEGSKA in the germline V gene (reference sequence). The CDR3 has 15 amino acids. The sample consisted of blood. The clonotype comes from a human donor with ulcerative colitis or Crohn's disease, or a healthy co-twin of an affected twin (not recorded which). The chain employs TRBV20-1 and TRBJ2-3; lacking DNA, the TRBD2 call made by TCRdb goes unchecked. The CDR3 region is CSAPPSGGPGDTQYF.